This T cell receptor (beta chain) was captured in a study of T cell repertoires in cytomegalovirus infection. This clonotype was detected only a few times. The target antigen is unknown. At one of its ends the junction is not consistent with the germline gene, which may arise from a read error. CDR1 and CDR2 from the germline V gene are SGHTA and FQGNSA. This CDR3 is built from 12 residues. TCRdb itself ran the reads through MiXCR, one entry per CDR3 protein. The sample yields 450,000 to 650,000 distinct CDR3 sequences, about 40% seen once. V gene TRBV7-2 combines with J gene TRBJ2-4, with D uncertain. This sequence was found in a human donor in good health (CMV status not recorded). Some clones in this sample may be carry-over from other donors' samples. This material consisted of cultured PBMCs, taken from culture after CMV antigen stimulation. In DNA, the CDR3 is TGTGCCAGCAGCCAAAGTGCTGCGCCCTCCTTCTTC. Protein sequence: CASSQSAAPSFF.